Below are 29 T cell receptor beta chains sequenced from a single sample in a study of T cells in tuberculosis. The repertoire was sequenced with immunoSEQ multiplex PCR; TCRdb's copy has only in-frame clones and lacks some. In the table there are roughly 34,000 clones, nearly 97% of which are singletons. Sequenced input: PBMCs. These TCRs come from a donor aged 5-35 years with latent tuberculosis or without tuberculosis infection.

This clone turned up a few times. V is TRBV11-2 and J is TRBJ2-1, with 7 bases that match TRBD1. CDR1 and CDR2 (germline): SGHAT, FQNNGV. With 7 bases clipped from V and 10 bases from J, the junction kept 16 bases outside the gene matches. This CDR3 is 15 amino acids long. This chain's CDR3 is CASKNQQGPLVEQFF. The CDR3 coding sequence is TGTGCCAGCAAGAACCAACAGGGGCCCTTAGTAGAGCAGTTCTTC.

This clone was recorded once. V gene TRBV11-3 combines with J gene TRBJ2-2; D uncertain. The V end was cut by 0 bases, the J end by 4 bases, with 6 bases between. Germline CDR1 reads SGHNT; CDR2 reads YENEEA. CDR3 size: 14 residues. The CDR3, as DNA: TGTGCCAGCAGCTTAGATCTCGGCACCGGGGAGCTGTTTTTT. This codes for CASSLDLGTGELFF.

J is TRBJ1-6 and V is TRBV28, with 7 bases lining up with TRBD1. The length of the CDR3 is 15 residues. Per the germline V gene, CDR1 is MDHEN and CDR2 is SYDVKM. V dropped 1 base and J dropped 7; count of bases not matched to a gene: 4. The DNA of the CDR3 is TGTGCCAGCAGTTTATCCCGGGACAGAAATTCACCCCTCCACTTT. This gives the protein CASSLSRDRNSPLHF.

V and J are TRBV5-4 and TRBJ2-3, with a tentative D call TRBD1 (6 bases). The CDR3 extends over 16 amino acids. The germline V gene has CDR1 SGHNT and CDR2 YYREEE (reference sequence). Deletions cut 3 bases from V and 2 bases from J, with 16 bases between. CDR3 DNA sequence: TGTGCCAGCAGCTCCCTTGGGGGCCCAATCACAGATACGCAGTATTTT. Encoded protein: CASSSLGGPITDTQYF.

This sequence joins TRBV11-1 and TRBJ2-1; 7 nucleotides align to TRBD1. This CDR3 has 16 amino acids. Germline V lookup: CDR1 SGHAT, CDR2 FQDESV (reference sequence). V dropped 5 bases and J dropped 2; count of bases not matched to a gene: 9. The CDR3: CASSPPRDRTYNEQFF. The CDR3 DNA reads TGTGCCAGCAGCCCTCCCCGGGACAGAACCTACAATGAGCAGTTCTTC.

The chain combines TRBV11-2 with TRBJ2-1, with 7 bases that match TRBD2. The V and J ends lost 1 base and 4 bases, in that order; junction bases with no gene match: 4. CDR1 SGHAT and CDR2 FQNNGV come from the germline V gene. The CDR3 is 15 amino acids. The CDR3 region is CASSLAGGWYNEQFF. CDR3 sequence (DNA): TGTGCCAGCAGCTTAGCGGGAGGTTGGTACAATGAGCAGTTCTTC.

The gene calls are TRBV19 and TRBJ2-3; tentatively, D is TRBD2 (6 bases). The CDR3 has 12 residues. Trimming removed 3 bases from V and 9 bases from J, with 10 bases in between. Germline V gene lookup returns CDR1 LNHDA and CDR2 SQIVND (reference sequence). This CDR3 reads CASSISRETQYF. In DNA form, the CDR3 reads TGTGCCAGTAGTATCTCCCGGGAGACGCAGTATTTT.

V and J are TRBV18 and TRBJ2-2; 7 nucleotides line up with TRBD2. CDR3 length equals 15 residues. CDR1 is KGHSH and CDR2 is LQKENI in the germline V gene. V shed 3 bases, J shed 1 base, and the junction held 2 bases outside the gene matches. The CDR3 loop reads CASSPPSGNTGELFF. The CDR3 DNA sequence: TGTGCCAGCTCACCTCCTAGCGGGAACACCGGGGAGCTGTTTTTT.

The genes are TRBV5-5 and TRBJ1-2; possibly TRBD1 for D (6 bases). Deletions cut 2 bases from V and 2 bases from J, with 16 bases between. Germline assignment: CDR1 SGHKS and CDR2 YYEKEE (reference sequence). The CDR3 contains 16 residues. The CDR3 nucleotides read TGTGCCAGCAGCTTTTTGCCCAGGGGAGAGAACTATGGCTACACCTTC. Protein: CASSFLPRGENYGYTF.

The count of this clone is one. V usage is TRBV18 and J usage is TRBJ1-4; 7 bases fit TRBD1. Trimming removed 3 bases from V and 8 bases from J; junction bases left unmatched: 6. Germline lookup yields CDR1 KGHSH and CDR2 LQKENI. The CDR3 length is 14 residues. CDR3 sequence (DNA): TGTGCCAGCTCACCCCGACAGGGCGGCGAAAAACTGTTTTTT. Its translation: CASSPRQGGEKLFF.

The rearrangement uses TRBV11-2 and TRBJ2-6, with no clear D. Trimming removed 0 bases at V and 3 bases at J, with 6 bases between. CDR1 and CDR2 from the germline V gene are SGHAT and FQNNGV. The CDR3 sequence is 15 residues long. CDR3 in DNA: TGTGCCAGCAGCTTAGATAGGAGTGGGGCCAACGTCCTGACTTTC. Translation: CASSLDRSGANVLTF.

The chain couples TRBV5-4 to TRBJ2-5; 9 nucleotides line up with TRBD2. There are 16 residues in the CDR3. Germline loops: CDR1 SGHNT, CDR2 YYREEE (reference sequence). V trimming: 0 bases; J trimming: 4 bases; junction bases outside the gene matches: 7. CDR3: CASSLVAGGPRETQYF. The CDR3 DNA sequence: TGTGCCAGCAGCTTGGTTGCGGGAGGGCCTCGAGAGACCCAGTACTTC.

The chain joins TRBV6-1 to TRBJ2-7, with TRBD1 matching over 10 bases. The CDR3 contains 15 residues. The trim removed 5 bases at V and 4 bases at J, leaving 8 bases unmatched. Germline CDR1 MNHNS, CDR2 SASEGT. The CDR3 DNA sequence: TGTGCCAGCAGTATCCGCGGGACAGGGGAGTACGAGCAGTACTTC. Its protein is CASSIRGTGEYEQYF.

The chain combines TRBV5-6 with TRBJ2-7, with TRBD1 identical over 10 bases. This CDR3 is built from 17 residues. Germline V gene lookup returns CDR1 SGHDT and CDR2 YYEEEE. Trimming at V came to 0 bases and at J to 1 base, leaving 7 bases not matched to a gene. The CDR3 here is CASSLAGGGQGSYEQYF. DNA for the CDR3: TGTGCCAGCAGCTTGGCCGGTGGGGGACAGGGGTCCTACGAGCAGTACTTC.

The rearrangement uses TRBV13 and TRBJ1-1; TRBD1 aligns across 7 bases. Per germline, CDR1 PRHDT and CDR2 FYEKMQ (reference sequence). With V trimmed by 5 bases and J by 13 bases, 10 bases remained unmatched. The CDR3 runs 12 residues. CDR3 sequence (DNA): TGTGCCAGCAGCCCCACAGGGGTCCGAGGTTTCTTT. Its translation: CASSPTGVRGFF. Complete variable domain (other parts from reference TRBV13 and TRBJ1-1): AAGVIQSPRHLIKEKRETATLKCYPIPRHDTVYWYQQGPGQDPQFLISFYEKMQSDKGSIPDRFSAQQFSDYHSELNMSSLELGDSALYFCASSPTGVRGFFGQGTRLTVV.

V is TRBV18 and J is TRBJ2-2, with 9 bases matching TRBD2. There are 14 residues in the CDR3. V gave up 6 bases and J gave up 5 bases; unmatched junction bases: 4. Looked up from germline, CDR1 is KGHSH and CDR2 is LQKENI. The CDR3 here is CASSPTSGTGELFF. DNA for the CDR3: TGTGCCAGCTCCCCCACTAGCGGGACCGGGGAGCTGTTTTTT.

The chain recombines TRBV9 with TRBJ2-3; tentatively, D is TRBD1 (6 bases). V lost 1 base, J lost 4 bases, and 7 bases lay in between. Looked up from germline, CDR1 is SGDLS and CDR2 is YYNGEE. The CDR3 is made up of 13 amino acids. The CDR3 reads CASSVKGADTQYF. CDR3 sequence (DNA): TGTGCCAGCAGCGTAAAGGGGGCAGATACGCAGTATTTT. Combining the CDR3 with reference TRBV9 and TRBJ2-3 gives the whole variable domain DSGVTQTPKHLITATGQRVTLRCSPRSGDLSVYWYQQSLDQGLQFLIQYYNGEERAKGNILERFSAQQFPDLHSELNLSSLELGDSALYFCASSVKGADTQYFGPGTRLTVL.

The chain recombines TRBV28 with TRBJ2-3, with 8 positions matching TRBD2. V lost 1 base and J lost 2; bases outside the gene matches: 5. Germline lookup yields CDR1 MDHEN and CDR2 SYDVKM. CDR3 length: 16 residues. In DNA, the CDR3 is TGTGCCAGCAGTTTATCTCCGGGGGGGTACACAGATACGCAGTATTTT. Translated: CASSLSPGGYTDTQYF.

V is TRBV7-9 and J is TRBJ2-7, with TRBD2 identical over 7 bases. Germline loops: CDR1 SEHNR, CDR2 FQNEAQ (reference sequence). The J segment lost 4 bases and the V segment lost 5 bases, leaving 8 bases of the junction unmatched. This CDR3 is built from 14 residues. The CDR3 nucleotides read TGTGCCAGCAGCGGTAGCGGGTCCCGGTACGAGCAGTACTTC. This encodes CASSGSGSRYEQYF.

The CDR3 region is CASSPGQGVGGYTF. The CDR3 DNA is TGCGCCAGCAGTCCGGGACAGGGGGTAGGGGGCTACACCTTC. The chain is built from TRBV10-2 and TRBJ1-2; 11 nucleotides align to TRBD1. CDR3 length: 14 amino acids. Trimming cost V 5 bases and J 8 bases; bases outside gene matches: 7. Germline V gene data show CDR1 as WSHSY and CDR2 as SAAADI.

J is TRBJ2-1 and V is TRBV11-2; D is possibly TRBD2 (5 bases). Germline V gene data show CDR1 as SGHAT and CDR2 as FQNNGV. V was shortened by 3 bases and J by 6 bases, with 12 bases between the two germline ends. This CDR3 is 14 amino acids long. The CDR3 DNA follows: TGTGCCAGCAGCTTGAGGGAGTCGGTCAATGAGCAGTTCTTC. Its protein product is CASSLRESVNEQFF.

The chain combines TRBV6-6 with TRBJ2-5; D is uncertain. Germline V gene data show CDR1 as MNHNY and CDR2 as SVGAGI (reference sequence). The CDR3 is 13 residues long. The V end lost 6 bases, the J end lost 4 bases, and 12 bases lay between the germline ends. The CDR3 here is CASSPEVGETQYF. The DNA for the CDR3 is TGTGCCAGCAGCCCCGAGGTTGGAGAGACCCAGTACTTC.

The chain links TRBV5-3 to TRBJ1-3, with a tentative D call TRBD1 (5 bases). TRBV5-3 is reported as an ORF; its role is uncertain. The CDR3 loop spans 14 amino acids. V lost 3 bases to trimming and J lost 3 bases, with 10 bases between them. The CDR3 region has the DNA TGTGCCAGAAGCTCACGACAGCTTGGAAACACCATATATTTT. Its translation: CARSSRQLGNTIYF.

The chain has TRBV14 and TRBJ1-1, with D unresolved. This CDR3 is 17 amino acids long. Germline V gene data show CDR1 as SGHDN and CDR2 as FVKESK. The ends were cut back, 0 bases at V and 4 bases at J, with 18 bases in the middle. The CDR3 region is CASSQDNAARTLTEAFF. The CDR3 nucleotides read TGTGCCAGCAGCCAAGATAACGCGGCACGCACTCTCACTGAAGCTTTCTTT.

The V and J genes are TRBV9 and TRBJ2-2; 8 bases line up with TRBD2. V dropped 4 bases and J dropped 6; count of bases not matched to a gene: 11. The germline V gene has CDR1 SGDLS and CDR2 YYNGEE. CDR3 size: 16 residues. The CDR3 region is CASSPYGRGAAGELFF. The CDR3 region has the DNA TGTGCCAGCAGCCCTTACGGGAGGGGGGCCGCCGGGGAGCTGTTTTTT.

CDR3 coding DNA: TGTGCCAGCAGCCAAGGATTCGGTCTAGCCAAAAACATTCAGTACTTC. Its translation: CASSQGFGLAKNIQYF. The genes are TRBV14 and TRBJ2-4; D ambiguous. Trimming stripped 1 base from V and 0 bases from J, with 10 bases between. The CDR3 consists of 16 residues. The germline V gene encodes CDR1 SGHDN and CDR2 FVKESK.

The gene calls are TRBV29-1 and TRBJ2-7; 7 positions agree with TRBD1. This CDR3 contains 12 residues. CDR1 and CDR2 from the germline V gene are SQVTM and ANQGSEA. Unmatched junction bases numbered 5, after V lost 4 bases and J lost 5 bases. The DNA for the CDR3 is TGCAGCGTTGTCGGAGACAGGGACGAGCAGTACTTC. Residues: CSVVGDRDEQYF.

This chain links TRBV15 with TRBJ2-1; tentatively, D is TRBD1 (6 bases). CDR3 length equals 15 residues. The V gene's germline CDR1 is LNHNV and CDR2 YYDKDF (reference sequence). Trimming removed 2 bases from V and 13 bases from J, with 21 bases in between. The DNA of the CDR3 is TGTGCCACCAGCAGAAAACAAAGGGGGTGCGACGGACAGTTCTTC. Protein product: CATSRKQRGCDGQFF.

The rearrangement links TRBV4-2 to TRBJ1-4; 8 nucleotides agree with TRBD1. With V trimmed by 0 bases and J by 7 bases, 4 bases remained unmatched. CDR1 and CDR2 (germline): LGHNA, YNFKEQ. This CDR3 contains 15 residues. CDR3 residues: CASSQEGQESEKLFF. CDR3 sequence (DNA): TGTGCCAGCAGCCAAGAGGGACAGGAGTCTGAAAAACTGTTTTTT.